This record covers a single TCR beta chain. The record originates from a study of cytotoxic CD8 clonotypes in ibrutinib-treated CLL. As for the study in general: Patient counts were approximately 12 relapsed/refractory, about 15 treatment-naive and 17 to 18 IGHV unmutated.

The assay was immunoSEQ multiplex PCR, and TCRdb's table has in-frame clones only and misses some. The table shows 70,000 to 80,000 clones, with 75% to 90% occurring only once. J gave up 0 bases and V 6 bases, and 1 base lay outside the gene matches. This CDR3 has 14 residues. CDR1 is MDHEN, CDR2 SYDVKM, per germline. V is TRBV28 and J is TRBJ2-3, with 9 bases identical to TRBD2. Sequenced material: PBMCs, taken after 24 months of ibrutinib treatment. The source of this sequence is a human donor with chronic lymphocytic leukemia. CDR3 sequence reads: CASRSGRSTDTQYF. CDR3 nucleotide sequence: TGTGCCAGCAGGAGCGGGAGGAGCACAGATACGCAGTATTTT.